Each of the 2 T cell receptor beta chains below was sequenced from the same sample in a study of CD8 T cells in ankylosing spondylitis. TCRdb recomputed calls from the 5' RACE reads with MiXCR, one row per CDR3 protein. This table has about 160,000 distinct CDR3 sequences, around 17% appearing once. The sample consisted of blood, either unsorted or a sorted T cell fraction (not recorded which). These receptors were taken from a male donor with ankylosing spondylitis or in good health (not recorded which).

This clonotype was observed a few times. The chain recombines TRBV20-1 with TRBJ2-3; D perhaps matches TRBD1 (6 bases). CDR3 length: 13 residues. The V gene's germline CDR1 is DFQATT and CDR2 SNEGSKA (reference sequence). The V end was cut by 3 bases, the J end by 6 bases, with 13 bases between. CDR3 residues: CSASQGIGDTQYF. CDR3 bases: TGCAGTGCTAGTCAGGGGATCGGTGATACGCAGTATTTT.

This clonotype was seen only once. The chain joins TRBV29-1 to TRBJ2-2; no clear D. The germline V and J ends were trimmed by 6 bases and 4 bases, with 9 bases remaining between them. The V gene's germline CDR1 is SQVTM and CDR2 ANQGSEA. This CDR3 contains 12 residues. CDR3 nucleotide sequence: TGCAGCGTAGCTCGTAGCACCGGGGAGCTGTTTTTT. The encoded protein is CSVARSTGELFF.